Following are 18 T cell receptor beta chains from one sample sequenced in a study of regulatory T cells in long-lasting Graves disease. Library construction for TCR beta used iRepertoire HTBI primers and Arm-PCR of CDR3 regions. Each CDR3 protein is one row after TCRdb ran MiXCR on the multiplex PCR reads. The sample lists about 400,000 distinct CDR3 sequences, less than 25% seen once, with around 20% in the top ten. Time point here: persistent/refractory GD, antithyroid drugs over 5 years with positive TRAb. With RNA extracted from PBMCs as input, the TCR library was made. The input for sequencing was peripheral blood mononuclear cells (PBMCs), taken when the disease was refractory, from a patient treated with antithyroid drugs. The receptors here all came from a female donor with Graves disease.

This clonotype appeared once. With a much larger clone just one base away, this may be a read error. The CDR3 DNA is TGTGCCAGCAGTGAAGGGGGGGGACAACACACCTACGGGCAGTACTTC. As protein: CASSEGGGQHTYGQYF. The rearrangement links TRBV2 to TRBJ2-5, with D perhaps matching TRBD2 (7 bases). The CDR3 consists of 16 residues. V was pared by 1 base and J by 11 bases, with 23 bases between. The germline CDR1 and CDR2 sequences are SNHLY and FYNNEI.

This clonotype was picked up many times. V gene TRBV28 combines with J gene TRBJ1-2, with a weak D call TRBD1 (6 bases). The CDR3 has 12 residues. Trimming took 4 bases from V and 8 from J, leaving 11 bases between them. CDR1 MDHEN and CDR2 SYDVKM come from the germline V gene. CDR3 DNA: TGTGCCAGCAGTTGGGGGGCGGCCGGCTACACCTTC. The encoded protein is CASSWGAAGYTF.

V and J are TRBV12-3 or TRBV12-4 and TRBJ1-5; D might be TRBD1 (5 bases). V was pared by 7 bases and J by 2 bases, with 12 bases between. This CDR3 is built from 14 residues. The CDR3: CASTQGSGNQPQHF. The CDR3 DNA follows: TGTGCCAGCACCCAGGGTTCCGGCAATCAGCCCCAGCATTTT.

The CDR3 region has the DNA TGTGCCAGTAGTATAGATCGGACGAGGGGCAATCAGCCCCAGCATTTT. Protein product: CASSIDRTRGNQPQHF. The chain is built from TRBV19 and TRBJ1-5; no clear D. The CDR3 covers 16 residues. V was cut by 0 bases and J by 2 bases, with 11 bases left in between. From germline, CDR1 is LNHDA and CDR2 SQIVND (reference sequence). The full variable domain, its missing parts supplied by reference TRBV19 and TRBJ1-5, is DGGITQSPKYLFRKEGQNVTLSCEQNLNHDAMYWYRQDPGQGLRLIYYSQIVNDFQKGDIAEGYSVSREKKESFPLTVTSAQKNPTAFYLCASSIDRTRGNQPQHFGDGTRLSIL.

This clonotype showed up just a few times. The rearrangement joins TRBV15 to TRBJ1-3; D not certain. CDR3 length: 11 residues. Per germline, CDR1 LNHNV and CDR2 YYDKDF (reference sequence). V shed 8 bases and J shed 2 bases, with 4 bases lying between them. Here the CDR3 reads CATGAGNTIYF. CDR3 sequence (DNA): TGTGCCACCGGTGCTGGAAACACCATATATTTT.

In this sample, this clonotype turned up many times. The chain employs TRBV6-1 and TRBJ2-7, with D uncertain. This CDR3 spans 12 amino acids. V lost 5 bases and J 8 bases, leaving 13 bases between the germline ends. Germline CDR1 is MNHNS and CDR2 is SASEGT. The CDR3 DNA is TGTGCCAGCAGTCCAGACTCGACACAGCAGTACTTC. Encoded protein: CASSPDSTQQYF.

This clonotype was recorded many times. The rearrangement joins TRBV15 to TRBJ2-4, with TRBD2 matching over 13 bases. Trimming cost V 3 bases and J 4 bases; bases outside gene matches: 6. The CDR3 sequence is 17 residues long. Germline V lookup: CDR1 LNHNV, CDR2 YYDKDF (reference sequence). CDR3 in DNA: TGTGCCACCAGCAGGGTCGGGACTAGCGGGATGAAAAACATTCAGTACTTC. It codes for CATSRVGTSGMKNIQYF.

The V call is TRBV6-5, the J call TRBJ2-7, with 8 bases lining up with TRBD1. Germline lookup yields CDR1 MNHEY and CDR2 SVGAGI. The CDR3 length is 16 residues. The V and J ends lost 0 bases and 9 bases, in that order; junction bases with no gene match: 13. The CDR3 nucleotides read TGTGCCAGCAGTTACTCGACTGGGACAGGATTACCGGGGCAGTACTTC. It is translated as CASSYSTGTGLPGQYF.

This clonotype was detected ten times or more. CDR3 sequence (DNA): TGTGCCAGCAGCTTCAGGGATGGAAACGTCCTGACTTTC. It translates to CASSFRDGNVLTF. The V and J genes are TRBV7-2 and TRBJ2-6, with D possibly TRBD1 on 5 matching bases. The CDR3 spans 13 residues. Germline values: CDR1 SGHTA, CDR2 FQGNSA. Trimming removed 3 bases from V and 10 bases from J, with 10 bases in between.

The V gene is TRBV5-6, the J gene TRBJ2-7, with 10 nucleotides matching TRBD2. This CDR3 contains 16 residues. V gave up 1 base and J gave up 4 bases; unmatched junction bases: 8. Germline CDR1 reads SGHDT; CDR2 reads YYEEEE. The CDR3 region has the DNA TGTGCCAGCAGCTTGTCTCATGGACTAGCGGCTTACGAGCAGTACTTC. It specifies CASSLSHGLAAYEQYF.

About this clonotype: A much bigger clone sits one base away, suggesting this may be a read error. The CDR3 here is CAGRGSQETQYF. Here the CDR3 DNA reads TGTGCCGGCAGGGGCAGCCAAGAGACCCAGTACTTC. The chain carries TRBV3-1 and TRBJ2-5; possibly TRBD1 for D (6 bases). The CDR3 length is 12 residues. The V gene's germline CDR1 is LGHDT and CDR2 YNNKEL (reference sequence).

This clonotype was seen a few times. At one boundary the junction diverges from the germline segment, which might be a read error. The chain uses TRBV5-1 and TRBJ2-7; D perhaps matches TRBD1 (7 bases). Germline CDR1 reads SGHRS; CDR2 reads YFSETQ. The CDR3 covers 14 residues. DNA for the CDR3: TGCGCCAGCATCTTGGAGGGACAGTCCTACGAGCAGTACTTC. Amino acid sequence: CASILEGQSYEQYF.

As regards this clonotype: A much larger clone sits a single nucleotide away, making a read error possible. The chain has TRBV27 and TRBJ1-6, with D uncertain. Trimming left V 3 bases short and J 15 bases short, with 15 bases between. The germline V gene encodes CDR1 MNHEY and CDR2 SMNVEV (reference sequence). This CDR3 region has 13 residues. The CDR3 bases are TGTGCCAGCAGTTTGAATGGCCCGCGTGGCCTCCACTTT. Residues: CASSLNGPRGLHF.

The CDR3 reads CASSLAIGVTYEQYF. CDR3 DNA sequence: TGTGCCAGCAGCTTAGCTATTGGGGTGACTTACGAGCAGTACTTC. The rearrangement joins TRBV7-9 to TRBJ2-7; D unresolved. CDR3 size: 15 residues. CDR1 is SEHNR, CDR2 FQNEAQ, per germline (reference sequence). The V gene lost 0 bases and the J gene lost 4 bases, with 13 bases spanning the gap.

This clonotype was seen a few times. This CDR3 reads CASSSQGVGQPQHF. In DNA form, the CDR3 reads TGTGCCAGCAGCTCACAGGGAGTAGGGCAGCCCCAGCATTTT. This chain joins TRBV27 and TRBJ1-5, with D possibly matching TRBD1 (6 bases). Germline V gene sequence: CDR1 MNHEY, CDR2 SMNVEV (reference sequence). The ends were cut back, 6 bases at V and 7 bases at J, with 16 bases in the middle. There are 14 residues in the CDR3.

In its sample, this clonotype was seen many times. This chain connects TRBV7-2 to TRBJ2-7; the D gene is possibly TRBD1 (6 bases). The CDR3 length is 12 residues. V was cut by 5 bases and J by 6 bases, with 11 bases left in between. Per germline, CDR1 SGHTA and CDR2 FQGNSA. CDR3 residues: CASSGTGFEQYF. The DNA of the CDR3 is TGTGCCAGCAGCGGTACAGGGTTCGAGCAGTACTTC.

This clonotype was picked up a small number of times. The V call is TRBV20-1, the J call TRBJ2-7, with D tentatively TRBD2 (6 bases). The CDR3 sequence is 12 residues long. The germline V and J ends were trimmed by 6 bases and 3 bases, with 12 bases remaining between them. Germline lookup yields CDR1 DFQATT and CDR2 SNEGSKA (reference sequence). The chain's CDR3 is CSAYNSGYEQYF. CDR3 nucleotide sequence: TGCAGTGCCTATAATAGCGGCTACGAGCAGTACTTC.

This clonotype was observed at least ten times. CDR3 in DNA: TGCGCCAGCAGTGAGTCGGGTCTGGGTCGGACTGAAGCTTTCTTT. Translation gives CASSESGLGRTEAFF. The rearrangement links TRBV10-1 to TRBJ1-1, with D unclear. Germline V gene sequence: CDR1 WNHNN, CDR2 SYGVQD (reference sequence). With 0 bases removed from V and 5 bases from J, the gap between germline ends came to 13 bases. CDR3 size: 15 residues.